The 29 T cell receptor beta chains below were found in one sample sequenced in a study of response to subunit inactivated influenza vaccine. TCRdb processed the RT-PCR reads anew with MiXCR; each CDR3 protein has one entry. The sample lists 500,000 to 600,000 distinct CDR3 sequences, about an eighth seen once, with under 15% in the top ten. The specimen comprised PBMCs from blood, sampled 45 days after vaccination. The receptors were gathered from a man aged 50-59 years who received an inactivated influenza vaccine.

This chain links TRBV9 with TRBJ2-5; D not certain. Looked up from germline, CDR1 is SGDLS and CDR2 is YYNGEE. The CDR3 spans 15 residues. Between the trimmed V and J ends, which lost 0 bases and 4 bases, there was a span of 13 bases. Here the CDR3 DNA reads TGTGCCAGCAGCGTAGCCCCAGGACCGGCAGAGACCCAGTACTTC. As protein: CASSVAPGPAETQYF. The full variable domain, with the rest looked up from reference TRBV9 and TRBJ2-5, is DSGVTQTPKHLITATGQRVTLRCSPRSGDLSVYWYQQSLDQGLQFLIQYYNGEERAKGNILERFSAQQFPDLHSELNLSSLELGDSALYFCASSVAPGPAETQYFGPGTRLLVL.

This clonotype was picked up many times. J is TRBJ1-1 and V is TRBV6-2 or TRBV6-3, with no clear D. CDR3 length equals 17 residues. The V and J ends lost 5 bases and 1 base respectively, with 20 bases between them. Germline-derived CDR1 and CDR2 are MNHEY and SVGEGT. In nucleotides, the CDR3 is TGTGCCAGCAGTCTTCCTGGTAGAAGGACGGGGAACACTGAAGCTTTCTTT. It yields the protein CASSLPGRRTGNTEAFF.

This clonotype was seen only a few times. This chain uses TRBV4-3 with TRBJ2-4, with TRBD2 as a possible D gene (5 bases). This CDR3 contains 16 residues. V was shortened by 3 bases and J by 2 bases, with 14 bases between the two germline ends. Germline V gives CDR1 LGHNA, CDR2 YSLEER. The CDR3 DNA reads TGCGCCAGCAGCCACCAAAGTCGCGGGTCCAAAAACATTCAGTACTTC. It translates to CASSHQSRGSKNIQYF.

This clonotype appeared many times. The V and J genes are TRBV15 and TRBJ2-7; D is ambiguous. The CDR3 has 13 residues. V lost 0 bases and J 2 bases, leaving 5 bases between the germline ends. The germline gives CDR1 LNHNV, CDR2 YYDKDF (reference sequence). The CDR3 protein is CATSRDFTYEQYF. In nucleotides, the CDR3 is TGTGCCACCAGCAGAGATTTTACCTACGAGCAGTACTTC.

In this sample, this clonotype turned up a few times. CDR3 loop: CSAQRGIAYNEQFF. The CDR3 region has the DNA TGCAGTGCCCAAAGGGGAATCGCCTACAATGAGCAGTTCTTC. The chain joins TRBV20-1 to TRBJ2-1; possible D gene TRBD1, 5 bases. The CDR3 has 14 residues. V dropped 6 bases and J dropped 2 bases, with 14 bases sitting between them. Germline V CDR1 and CDR2: DFQATT, SNEGSKA (reference sequence).

This clonotype was found many times. The V call is TRBV20-1, the J call TRBJ1-5, with D hard to call. CDR1 DFQATT and CDR2 SNEGSKA come from the germline V gene (reference sequence). V was shortened by 1 base and J by 4 bases, with 5 bases between the two germline ends. This CDR3 has 12 amino acids. CDR3 bases: TGCAGTGCTAGAGCTGGTAATCAGCCCCAGCATTTT. It yields the protein CSARAGNQPQHF.

This clonotype was counted a few times. The chain links TRBV29-1 to TRBJ2-7; 12 nucleotides align to TRBD1. CDR1 and CDR2 (germline): SQVTM, ANQGSEA. This CDR3 has 12 amino acids. The V and J ends lost 7 bases and 5 bases, in that order; junction bases with no gene match: 3. CDR3 sequence reads: CSAGTGGHEQYF. DNA for the CDR3: TGCAGCGCCGGGACAGGGGGCCACGAGCAGTACTTC.

The gene calls are TRBV7-8 and TRBJ2-5; the match to TRBD1 covers 8 bases. Germline-derived CDR1 and CDR2 are SGHVS and FQNEAQ. The CDR3 sequence is 16 residues long. After removal of 5 bases from V and 4 bases from J, the junction contained 12 bases not matched to a gene. In DNA form, the CDR3 reads TGTGCCAGCAGCCCCCGGCACAGGGGGTTCTCAGAGACCCAGTACTTC. It specifies CASSPRHRGFSETQYF.

This clonotype has a handful of counts. This sequence joins TRBV24-1 and TRBJ2-2; perhaps TRBD2 as D (6 bases). The CDR3 runs to 15 residues. The germline V gene has CDR1 KGHDR and CDR2 SFDVKD. V lost 4 bases, J lost 6 bases, and 14 bases lay in between. The CDR3 spells CATSDRLVRSGELFF. The CDR3 nucleotides are TGTGCCACCAGTGACCGACTAGTGAGGTCCGGGGAGCTGTTTTTT.

The chain uses TRBV18 and TRBJ2-5; 7 nucleotides align to TRBD1. Per germline, CDR1 KGHSH and CDR2 LQKENI. V lost 3 bases to trimming and J lost 3 bases; unmatched junction nucleotides: 4. This CDR3 contains 14 residues. The CDR3 coding sequence is TGTGCCAGCTCACCGCCAGGGGGTAAAGAGACCCAGTACTTC. It is translated as CASSPPGGKETQYF.

In this sample, this clonotype turned up a few times. V gene TRBV27 combines with J gene TRBJ2-3; no clear D. This CDR3 has 15 residues. With 2 bases removed from V and 2 bases from J, the gap between germline ends came to 11 bases. Germline lookup yields CDR1 MNHEY and CDR2 SMNVEV (reference sequence). CDR3 sequence reads: CASSLGLGYTDTQYF. The CDR3 nucleotides are TGTGCCAGCAGTTTAGGGCTCGGATACACAGATACGCAGTATTTT.

In this sample, this clonotype turned up many times. The chain couples TRBV18 to TRBJ2-2; no firm D call. V lost 3 bases and J 5 bases, leaving 22 bases between the germline ends. CDR1 is KGHSH and CDR2 is LQKENI in the germline V gene. CDR3 length: 18 amino acids. Here the CDR3 reads CASSPTDRFLTFTGELFF. The CDR3 coding sequence is TGTGCCAGCTCACCGACGGACCGTTTCCTTACCTTTACCGGGGAGCTGTTTTTT.

This clonotype was recorded many times. The chain carries TRBV29-1 and TRBJ2-5, with 8 bases that match TRBD1. Per the germline V gene, CDR1 is SQVTM and CDR2 is ANQGSEA. The CDR3 has 15 residues. V dropped 4 bases and J dropped 5; count of bases not matched to a gene: 12. The CDR3 DNA reads TGCAGCGTTGGAGGCGACAGGGGAACTTTCGAGACCCAGTACTTC. It translates to CSVGGDRGTFETQYF.

V gene TRBV7-3 combines with J gene TRBJ2-7, with D maybe TRBD1 (7 bases). V gave up 5 bases and J gave up 5 bases, with 16 bases separating them. The CDR3 contains 14 residues. CDR1 SGHTA and CDR2 FQGTGA come from the germline V gene. The CDR3 DNA is TGTGCCAGCAGCCCCGGAGGGGGCAGGAACGAGCAGTACTTC. It is translated as CASSPGGGRNEQYF.

The V call is TRBV5-6, the J call TRBJ2-1, with 9 bases fitting TRBD2. This CDR3 region has 16 residues. V shed 0 bases, J shed 6 bases, and the junction held 7 bases outside the gene matches. The germline V gene has CDR1 SGHDT and CDR2 YYEEEE. The CDR3: CASSLGAGGWFNEQFF. For the CDR3, the DNA is TGTGCCAGCAGCTTGGGTGCGGGGGGGTGGTTCAATGAGCAGTTCTTC.

This clonotype occurred a few times. V and J are TRBV20-1 and TRBJ2-1; 12 bases match TRBD2. This CDR3 spans 15 amino acids. The germline gives CDR1 DFQATT, CDR2 SNEGSKA (reference sequence). The trim removed 0 bases at V and 9 bases at J, leaving 6 bases unmatched. The CDR3 region is CSARDWTSGIGEQFF. CDR3 DNA sequence: TGCAGTGCTAGAGATTGGACTAGCGGGATAGGTGAGCAGTTCTTC.

This clonotype was counted a few times. The J gene is TRBJ2-1, the V gene TRBV5-1; 11 positions match TRBD2. With V trimmed by 3 bases and J by 5 bases, 7 bases remained unmatched. The V gene's germline CDR1 is SGHRS and CDR2 YFSETQ. The CDR3 runs 16 residues. CDR3 nucleotide sequence: TGCGCCAGCAGCTCACCTACTAGCGGGAGAGACAATGAGCAGTTCTTC. Its protein is CASSSPTSGRDNEQFF.

This clonotype was counted a few times. The V and J genes are TRBV10-3 and TRBJ1-5, with 8 bases matching TRBD1. Germline trimming cut 3 bases from V and 7 bases from J; bases unmatched to any gene: 8. CDR3 size: 15 residues. Germline values: CDR1 ENHRY, CDR2 SYGVKD. The CDR3 DNA is TGTGCCATCAGTGATTCCGGACAGGGTCGACAGCCCCAGCATTTT. It specifies CAISDSGQGRQPQHF.

This rearrangement joins TRBV20-1 to TRBJ2-3, with 10 bases aligning to TRBD2. Losses at the gene ends were 6 bases for V and 6 bases for J; bases not matched to a gene: 9. The CDR3 contains 14 residues. Germline V CDR1 and CDR2: DFQATT, SNEGSKA (reference sequence). CDR3 residues: CSAAPAGGPDTQYF. CDR3 nucleotide sequence: TGCAGTGCCGCTCCAGCGGGAGGGCCGGATACGCAGTATTTT.

The sample holds a few counts of this clonotype. The genes are TRBV20-1 and TRBJ2-1; D ambiguous. In germline, CDR1 is DFQATT, CDR2 SNEGSKA (reference sequence). This CDR3 region has 10 residues. V was clipped by 4 bases and J by 8 bases, with 6 bases between them. CDR3 loop: CSATVDEQFF. In nucleotides, the CDR3 is TGCAGTGCTACCGTGGATGAGCAGTTCTTC.

This clonotype has a handful of counts. The V and J genes are TRBV5-1 and TRBJ2-1, with TRBD2 identical over 8 bases. The CDR3 spans 16 residues. CDR1 is SGHRS, CDR2 YFSETQ, per germline. V dropped 3 bases and J dropped 6; count of bases not matched to a gene: 11. DNA for the CDR3: TGCGCCAGCAGCTGGGGGGACCGGACTAGCCCCAATGAGCAGTTCTTC. Residues: CASSWGDRTSPNEQFF.

The chain is built from TRBV29-1 and TRBJ2-1, with D perhaps being TRBD1 or TRBD2 (5 bases each). Germline CDR1 reads SQVTM; CDR2 reads ANQGSEA. Trimming pared 4 bases from V and 0 bases from J, leaving 16 bases between. The CDR3 has 16 amino acids. The DNA for the CDR3 is TGCAGCGTTGCGGGGCTTGGCTTTAGCTCCTACAATGAGCAGTTCTTC. Protein: CSVAGLGFSSYNEQFF.

This clonotype has at least ten counts. This chain uses TRBV12-3 or TRBV12-4 with TRBJ2-7, with TRBD1 matching over 10 bases. The V gene end was trimmed by 6 bases and the J gene end by 2 bases; junction bases not matched to a gene: 7. The CDR3 covers 15 residues. This chain's CDR3 is CASRRGDRGTYEQYF. Here the CDR3 DNA reads TGTGCCAGCAGGAGGGGGGACAGGGGTACCTACGAGCAGTACTTC.

The CDR3 spells CATGQESNQPQHF. CDR3 nucleotide sequence: TGTGCCACCGGACAGGAGAGCAATCAGCCCCAGCATTTT. J is TRBJ1-5 and V is TRBV7-2, with 7 positions matching TRBD1. The germline gives CDR1 SGHTA, CDR2 FQGNSA. The CDR3 is made up of 13 amino acids. Unmatched junction bases numbered 4, after V lost 10 bases and J lost 1 base.

This rearrangement joins TRBV7-8 to TRBJ2-1; 12 bases line up with TRBD1. Germline V lookup: CDR1 SGHVS, CDR2 FQNEAQ. V shed 1 base and J 4 bases; nucleotides not matched to a gene: 11. The CDR3 covers 19 residues. The CDR3 is CASSLDFLGDRGLYNEQFF. The CDR3 bases are TGTGCCAGCAGCTTAGACTTTTTGGGGGACAGGGGGCTGTACAATGAGCAGTTCTTC.

The rearrangement uses TRBV29-1 and TRBJ1-1; a weak D match, TRBD1 (5 bases). CDR1 is SQVTM, CDR2 ANQGSEA, per germline. V lost 4 bases, J lost 1 base, and 10 bases lay in between. The CDR3 sequence is 13 residues long. CDR3 nucleotides: TGCAGCGTTGGGGGGGTCGGGAACACTGAAGCTTTCTTT. Amino acids: CSVGGVGNTEAFF.

In its sample, this clonotype was seen a few times. One end of the junction varies from germline; a read error may be responsible. The chain links TRBV6-6 to TRBJ2-3, with 8 bases aligning to TRBD2. The CDR3 runs 12 residues. Germline V gene lookup returns CDR1 MNHNY and CDR2 SVGAGI (reference sequence). The CDR3 reads CASSHPGTRGTF. The CDR3, as DNA: TGTGCCAGCAGCCATCCCGGGACTAGGGGGACTTTT.

This clonotype came up many times. V and J are TRBV7-9 and TRBJ2-1; 8 bases line up with TRBD2. The CDR3 totals 16 residues. With 3 bases clipped from V and 9 bases from J, the junction kept 13 bases outside the gene matches. In germline, CDR1 is SEHNR, CDR2 FQNEAQ (reference sequence). The DNA of the CDR3 is TGTGCCAGCAGCTTGGGTGTGGGACTAGGTCTAGGTGAGCAGTTCTTC. This gives the protein CASSLGVGLGLGEQFF.

The chain has TRBV6-1 and TRBJ2-1; D perhaps matches TRBD1 (6 bases). The CDR3 consists of 14 residues. The germline V gene has CDR1 MNHNS and CDR2 SASEGT. The germline V and J ends were trimmed by 5 bases and 5 bases, with 13 bases remaining between them. The CDR3 region is CASSIDRINNEQFF. Here the CDR3 DNA reads TGTGCCAGCAGTATTGACAGGATAAACAATGAGCAGTTCTTC.